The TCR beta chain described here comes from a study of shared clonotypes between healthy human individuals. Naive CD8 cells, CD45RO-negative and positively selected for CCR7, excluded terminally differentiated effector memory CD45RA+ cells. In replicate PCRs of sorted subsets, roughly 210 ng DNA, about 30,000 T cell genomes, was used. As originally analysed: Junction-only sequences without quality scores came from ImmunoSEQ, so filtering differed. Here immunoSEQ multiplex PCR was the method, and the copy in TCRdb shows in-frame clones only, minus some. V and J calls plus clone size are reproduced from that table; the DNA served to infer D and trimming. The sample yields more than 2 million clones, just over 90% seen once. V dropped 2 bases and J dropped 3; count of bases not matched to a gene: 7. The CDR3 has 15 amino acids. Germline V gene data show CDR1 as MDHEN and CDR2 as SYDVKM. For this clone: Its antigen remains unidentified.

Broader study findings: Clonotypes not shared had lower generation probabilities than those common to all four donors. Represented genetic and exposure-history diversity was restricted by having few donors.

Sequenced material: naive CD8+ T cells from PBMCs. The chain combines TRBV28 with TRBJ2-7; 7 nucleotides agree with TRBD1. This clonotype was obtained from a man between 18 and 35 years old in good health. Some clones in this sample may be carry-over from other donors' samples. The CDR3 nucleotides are TGTGCCAGCAGTTTAACCCGGGACAGTAACTACGAGCAGTACTTC. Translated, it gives CASSLTRDSNYEQYF.